The T cell receptor (beta chain) described here comes from a study of T cells in tumors after PD-1 blockade. Whole-study context: Daily vismodegib 150 mg continued in a subset of anti-PD-1-treated patients.

Germline CDR1 and CDR2: SGHNT and YYREEE (reference sequence). Trimming left V 2 bases short and J 1 base short, with 6 bases between. This CDR3 is 13 amino acids long. This clone has a single count. Assay used: immunoSEQ multiplex PCR; TCRdb lists only in-frame clones, some missing. This table has roughly 50,000 clones, over 70% appearing once. Template: tumor biopsy or peripheral blood genomic DNA, 616-6,004 ng per sample. The J gene is TRBJ2-5, the V gene TRBV5-4, with D hard to call. The receptor was derived from a human donor with basal cell carcinoma. The sample consisted of PBMCs, taken before anti-PD-1 treatment. CDR3 sequence (DNA): TGTGCCAGCAGCTTAGGCCCCCAAGAGACCCAGTACTTC. This codes for CASSLGPQETQYF.